Here is one T cell receptor beta chain with its context. Its antigen is currently unknown. The record originates from a study of T cell repertoires in cytomegalovirus infection. Turning to the study itself: Indications of both CMV infection and matching HLA type were provided by public TCR beta signatures. Study-wide findings and caveats: It was HLA-C-restricted CMV-specific TCR beta clonotypes that dominated the response ex vivo. There were carriers of CMV plus the relevant HLA, and cumulative public TCR beta family frequency identified them.

Each CDR3 protein is one row after TCRdb ran MiXCR on the reads. The table lists 150,000 or so distinct CDR3 sequences, about 20% of them singletons. Germline CDR1 is MDHEN and CDR2 is SYDVKM. The CDR3 contains 14 residues. V lost 6 bases and J lost 4, with 15 bases in between. The source is a human donor in good health (CMV status not recorded). Some clones in this sample may be carry-over from other donors' samples. The sequenced material came from PBMCs. This rearrangement joins TRBV28 to TRBJ1-2; no clear D gene. This CDR3 reads CASSPTTSSYGYTF. The DNA of the CDR3 is TGTGCCAGCAGCCCAACGACATCTTCCTATGGCTACACCTTC.